This is a list of T cell receptor beta chains from one sample in a study of T cells in Graves' hyperthyroidism and ophthalmopathy. TCRdb called the multiplex PCR reads again in MiXCR, with one record for every CDR3 protein. The table records roughly 500,000 distinct CDR3 sequences, approximately 25% of them present only once. Sequenced material: blood. The source of these receptors is a woman in her twenties or thirties with Graves' ophthalmopathy. CDR3s include the opening cysteine and the closing phenylalanine or tryptophan. Fields, in order: V gene, J gene, clone size, D gene, CDR3 DNA, CDR3 protein. A D gene is named only where the DNA matches it firmly. Some rows have no size entry. The others give once, few or many, or a class for an expanded clone.

TRBV27	TRBJ2-4	many	NA	TGTGCCAGCAGTGTCCTCCCGGGACTAAACATTCAGTACTTC	CASSVLPGLNIQYF
TRBV28	TRBJ1-2	NA	TRBD1	TGTGCCAGCAGTTTACCCACTTACACGGACAGGCCCTTTAACTATGGCTACACCTTC	CASSLPTYTDRPFNYGYTF
TRBV29-1	TRBJ2-5	many	TRBD2	TGCAGCGTTTTTGGCCTAGCGGGGGCCCGAATCCAAGAGACCCAGTACTTC	CSVFGLAGARIQETQYF
TRBV4-1	TRBJ1-1	many	NA	TGCGCCAGCAGCCTTAGACCCGAGAATGAAGCTTTCTTT	CASSLRPENEAFF
TRBV28	TRBJ2-4	few	TRBD1	TGTGCCAGCAGTTTAGGACAGGGGATAAACATTCAGTACTTC	CASSLGQGINIQYF
TRBV6-5	TRBJ2-7	many	NA	TGTGCCAGCAGCCCTGGTGCGACAGCAACCTACGAGCAGTACTTC	CASSPGATATYEQYF
TRBV27	TRBJ2-5	many	NA	TGTGCCAGCAGGGTTATGGGTATCGGGACCCAGTACTTC	CASRVMGIGTQYF
TRBV30	TRBJ1-5	NA	NA	TGTGCCTGGAGTGTACGGATTGGGAATCAGCCCCAGCATTTT	CAWSVRIGNQPQHF
TRBV19	TRBJ2-6	few	NA	TGTGCCAGTAGTTTAGTGACCTCAGTAACTGGGGCCAACGTCCTGACTTTC	CASSLVTSVTGANVLTF
TRBV6-1	TRBJ2-7	few	NA	TGTGCCAGCATCCTCGGGTTGAGCTCCTACGAGCAGTACTTC	CASILGLSSYEQYF
TRBV5-1	TRBJ2-7	many	TRBD1	TGCGCCAGCAGCTTACAGGGGGCAAACTACGAGCAGTACTTC	CASSLQGANYEQYF
TRBV30	TRBJ2-5	many	TRBD1	TGTGCCTGGAGTTACAGGGGTGTAGAGACCCAGTACTTC	CAWSYRGVETQYF
TRBV7-9	TRBJ1-6	NA	NA	TGTGCCAGCAGCAACAATAATTCACCCCTCCACTTT	CASSNNNSPLHF
TRBV2	TRBJ1-6	NA	NA	TGTGCCAGCCCAACAGAAGCCAATTCACCCCTCCACTTT	CASPTEANSPLHF
TRBV5-1	TRBJ2-2	NA	TRBD1	TGCGCCAGCAGCCTAAATCGACAGGGCGCGAACACCGGGGAGCTGTTTTTT	CASSLNRQGANTGELFF
TRBV15	TRBJ1-5	many	NA	TGTGCCACCAGCGCCCCAGGCGAGATGGAGCATTTT	CATSAPGEMEHF
TRBV20-1	TRBJ1-1	many	NA	TGCAGTGCTAGAGATGGGCAGGGTATGAACACTGAAGCTTTCTTT	CSARDGQGMNTEAFF
TRBV2	TRBJ1-2	few	TRBD1	TGTGCCAGCAGTGAGGGACAGGGGTTATATGGCTACACCTTC	CASSEGQGLYGYTF
TRBV20-1	TRBJ2-3	many	TRBD2	TGCAGTGCATCCAGACTAGCGGGGGAGACAGATACGCAGTATTTT	CSASRLAGETDTQYF
TRBV7-2	TRBJ2-5	few	TRBD2	TGTGCCAGCAGCTTAGGAATTAGCGGGAGCAAGACCCAGTACTTC	CASSLGISGSKTQYF
TRBV5-4	TRBJ2-7	few	NA	TGTGCCAGCGGACGGGAGCCCCCCCCCGTCTACGAGCAGTACTTC	CASGREPPPVYEQYF
TRBV6-2/TRBV6-3	TRBJ1-1	many	NA	TGTGCCAGCAGTTACGAGGGAGGGAAGACTGAAGCTTTCTTT	CASSYEGGKTEAFF
TRBV7-2	TRBJ1-1	many	NA	TGTGCCAGCAGCACCCGAACAGGGTACACTGAAGCTTTCTTT	CASSTRTGYTEAFF
TRBV7-2	TRBJ2-7	many	NA	TGTGCCAGCAGCTGGGACTACGAGCAGTACTTC	CASSWDYEQYF